Following are 5 T cell receptor beta chains from one sample sequenced in a study of cytomegalovirus exposure and HLA in healthy donors. The PCR contained 60 Vbeta and 13 Jbeta primers. Using immunoSEQ multiplex PCR, the repertoire was profiled, and TCRdb retains in-frame clones only, with some absent. The sample carries about 230,000 clones, approximately 90% recorded once. The sample was PBMCs. Receptor source: a woman aged 18-30 years in good health and CMV-seronegative.

This clone turned up a few times. The rearrangement links TRBV5-1 to TRBJ2-1, with 9 nucleotides matching TRBD2. V shed 4 bases and J 6 bases; nucleotides not matched to a gene: 8. The CDR3 loop spans 15 amino acids. Germline assignment: CDR1 SGHRS and CDR2 YFSETQ. In nucleotides, the CDR3 is TGCGCCAGCAGCCCGGGACTAGCAACCGTCAATGAGCAGTTCTTC. As protein: CASSPGLATVNEQFF.

The J gene is TRBJ2-3, the V gene TRBV7-2; perhaps TRBD2 as D (6 bases). V lost 6 bases and J 8 bases, leaving 18 bases between the germline ends. The length of the CDR3 is 14 residues. Germline assignment: CDR1 SGHTA and CDR2 FQGNSA. The CDR3 DNA follows: TGTGCCAGCAGGGGCCCTAGCGCCCCAGGTACGCAGTATTTT. It is translated as CASRGPSAPGTQYF.

The CDR3, as DNA: TGTGCCAGCACGGACCCACGGGGGCAGCCCCAGCATTTT. Its protein product is CASTDPRGQPQHF. The rearrangement links TRBV2 to TRBJ1-5, with D tentatively TRBD1 (5 bases). Germline V CDR1 and CDR2: SNHLY, FYNNEI. CDR3 length: 13 residues. The V gene lost 7 bases and the J gene lost 7 bases, with 14 bases spanning the gap.

V is TRBV27 and J is TRBJ1-4, with D unresolved. The germline CDR1 and CDR2 sequences are MNHEY and SMNVEV (reference sequence). The CDR3 spans 14 residues. Trimming pared 3 bases from V and 3 bases from J, leaving 8 bases between. The CDR3 here is CASSFVQSNEKLFF. The CDR3 DNA follows: TGTGCCAGCAGTTTTGTACAGTCTAATGAAAAACTGTTTTTT.

This chain uses TRBV29-1 with TRBJ2-5, with no clear D. Trimming removed 0 bases at V and 1 base at J, with 15 bases between. The germline V gene has CDR1 SQVTM and CDR2 ANQGSEA. The CDR3 length is 16 residues. CDR3 in amino acids: CSVEDPFSMGQETQYF. CDR3 nucleotides: TGCAGCGTTGAAGATCCGTTTAGCATGGGCCAAGAGACCCAGTACTTC.